This T cell receptor beta chain was sequenced in a study of CD8+ T cells in alopecia areata. Overall study context: Treated patients received oral tofacitinib, 5 to 10 mg twice daily. By percentage of affected scalp area, the severity of treated patients was scored. Study-wide findings and caveats: Scalp clonality decreased significantly with tofacitinib, and so did expanded CD8+ clones among the top 100. Higher clonality was seen in lesional scalp than in normal scalp, especially in alopecia totalis/universalis.

Turning to this clone: Its antigen is not known.

V lost 4 bases, J lost 2 bases, and 15 bases lay in between. In germline, CDR1 is SGHRS, CDR2 YFSETQ. The CDR3 has 16 amino acids. The treatment here: oral pan-JAK inhibitor, 5-10 mg twice daily. Alopecia areata patients provided lesional scalp punch biopsies and peripheral blood, both collected for the study. Sequencing templates came from extracted RNA that was reverse transcribed into cDNA. Profiling relied on immunoSEQ multiplex PCR, and the TCRdb table lists in-frame clones only, not all of them. The data contain 3,000 to 4,500 clones, roughly 70% of them singletons. The source is a human donor with alopecia areata. Source: skin, taken at week 24, from a patient treated with tofacitinib. This chain uses TRBV5-1 with TRBJ2-2, with D possibly being TRBD1 (6 bases). CDR3 bases: TGCGCCAGCAGCGGTCAGGGGCAAGGAAACACCGGGGAGCTGTTTTTT. Its translation is CASSGQGQGNTGELFF.